This TCR beta chain was obtained from a study of blood T cell repertoires in COVID-19. Study information: Acute and convalescent COVID-19 samples came from the United States, Italy and Spain. T cells, B-cell-depleted T cells, or PBMCs provided the cDNA or gDNA that served as material.

The method was immunoSEQ multiplex PCR; TCRdb's version includes in-frame clones alone and lacks a portion of them. The data show roughly 190,000 clones, 84% seen once. CDR3 size: 12 residues. CDR1 is SQVTM and CDR2 is ANQGSEA in the germline V gene. V gave up 6 bases and J gave up 2 bases; unmatched junction bases: 2. The sequence was collected from a human donor with acute or convalescent COVID-19. The donor label of this sample is uncertain. J is TRBJ2-5 and V is TRBV29-1; 8 bases agree with TRBD1. Sequenced input: peripheral blood. The DNA for the CDR3 is TGCAGCGTAAACAGGGGGCAAGAGACCCAGTACTTC. Translated: CSVNRGQETQYF.